A single sample gave rise to the 22 T cell receptor beta chains below, sequenced in a study of cytomegalovirus exposure and HLA in healthy donors. A multiplex PCR was run with 60 Vbeta primers and 13 Jbeta primers. Using immunoSEQ multiplex PCR, the repertoire was profiled, and TCRdb retains in-frame clones only, with some absent. The sample lists some 150,000 clones, 75% to 80% seen once, with less than 2% in the top ten. Sequencing was carried out using PBMCs. These receptors were collected from a woman in her twenties or thirties in good health and CMV-seronegative.

This sequence joins TRBV5-6 and TRBJ2-5, with D uncertain. Trimming took 1 base from V and 8 from J, leaving 15 bases between them. CDR3 length equals 14 residues. Germline V gives CDR1 SGHDT, CDR2 YYEEEE. As DNA, the CDR3 is TGTGCCAGCAGCTTGCCAGGCACCCCAGGAACCCAGTACTTC. It translates to CASSLPGTPGTQYF.

The V gene is TRBV4-2, the J gene TRBJ2-1, with 7 bases identical to TRBD2. This CDR3 contains 17 residues. With 0 bases clipped from V and 2 bases from J, the junction kept 7 bases outside the gene matches. CDR1 is LGHNA, CDR2 YNFKEQ, per germline. Written as DNA, the CDR3 is TGTGCCAGCAGCCAAGATGGGGGGGGACCACCCTACAATGAGCAGTTCTTC. This translates into CASSQDGGGPPYNEQFF.

The genes are TRBV4-2 and TRBJ1-3; D uncertain. Germline V gives CDR1 LGHNA, CDR2 YNFKEQ. V was cut by 6 bases and J by 4 bases, with 10 bases left in between. The CDR3 runs to 13 residues. CDR3 coding DNA: TGTGCCAGCAGAGACGGACTGGGAAACACCATATATTTT. Translating gives CASRDGLGNTIYF.

This chain uses TRBV30 with TRBJ1-1, with D hard to call. Germline lookup yields CDR1 GTSNPN and CDR2 SVGIG (reference sequence). This CDR3 has 13 residues. Trimming cost V 2 bases and J 5 bases, with 12 bases left between them. The CDR3 protein is CAWSLLGRTEAFF. The DNA for the CDR3 is TGTGCCTGGAGTTTATTGGGGAGGACTGAAGCTTTCTTT.

V and J are TRBV5-1 and TRBJ2-6, with D perhaps matching TRBD1 (5 bases). The ends were cut back, 4 bases at V and 7 bases at J, with 9 bases in the middle. The CDR3 spans 13 residues. The germline gives CDR1 SGHRS, CDR2 YFSETQ. The CDR3 coding sequence is TGCGCCAGCAGCACCAGGGAAGCCAACGTCCTGACTTTC. This encodes CASSTREANVLTF.

This clone was seen just once. The V gene is TRBV20-1, the J gene TRBJ1-1; no clear D gene. The length of the CDR3 is 10 residues. From germline, CDR1 is DFQATT and CDR2 SNEGSKA (reference sequence). The V end lost 8 bases, the J end lost 2 bases, and 6 bases lay between the germline ends. The CDR3 sequence is CSPVNTEAFF. CDR3 sequence (DNA): TGCAGTCCAGTAAACACTGAAGCTTTCTTT.

The V and J genes are TRBV9 and TRBJ1-2; 10 bases agree with TRBD1. The germline V gene encodes CDR1 SGDLS and CDR2 YYNGEE. The V and J ends lost 5 bases and 0 bases, in that order; junction bases with no gene match: 4. The CDR3 loop spans 15 amino acids. CDR3 amino acids: CASRGTGEANYGYTF. CDR3 sequence (DNA): TGTGCCAGCAGGGGGACAGGGGAGGCTAACTATGGCTACACCTTC. The entire variable domain, with the rest obtained from reference TRBV9 and TRBJ1-2, is as follows: DSGVTQTPKHLITATGQRVTLRCSPRSGDLSVYWYQQSLDQGLQFLIQYYNGEERAKGNILERFSAQQFPDLHSELNLSSLELGDSALYFCASRGTGEANYGYTFGSGTRLTVV.

The chain carries TRBV28 and TRBJ1-5; tentatively, D is TRBD1 (6 bases). Germline CDR1 MDHEN, CDR2 SYDVKM. Trimming cost V 6 bases and J 9 bases, with 15 bases left between them. This CDR3 is built from 13 residues. This CDR3 is CASSLDSTLPQHF. CDR3 sequence (DNA): TGTGCCAGCAGCCTGGACAGTACCCTGCCCCAGCATTTT.

The chain links TRBV5-1 to TRBJ2-2, with TRBD1 matching over 8 bases. There are 15 residues in the CDR3. The ends lost 4 bases at V and 7 bases at J; junction bases unmatched: 9. The V gene's germline CDR1 is SGHRS and CDR2 YFSETQ. The CDR3 DNA reads as TGCGCCAGCAGCCAATGGACAGGGCAGAACGGGGAGCTGTTTTTT. Its translation is CASSQWTGQNGELFF. The entire variable domain, with the rest obtained from reference TRBV5-1 and TRBJ2-2, is as follows: KAGVTQTPRYLIKTRGQQVTLSCSPISGHRSVSWYQQTPGQGLQFLFEYFSETQRNKGNFPGRFSGRQFSNSRSEMNVSTLELGDSALYLCASSQWTGQNGELFFGEGSRLTVL.

This chain joins TRBV11-2 and TRBJ1-4; D is possibly TRBD1 (5 bases). The CDR3 runs 17 residues. In germline, CDR1 is SGHAT, CDR2 FQNNGV. Trimming pared 3 bases from V and 1 base from J, leaving 15 bases between. The CDR3 DNA sequence: TGTGCCAGCAGCTTCCGATGGGGGGAAGGAACTAATGAAAAACTGTTTTTT. Protein: CASSFRWGEGTNEKLFF.

The chain couples TRBV6-6 to TRBJ1-4; no clear D gene. Germline V lookup: CDR1 MNHNY, CDR2 SVGAGI (reference sequence). The CDR3 contains 11 residues. V was cut by 6 bases and J by 8 bases, with 7 bases left in between. Here the CDR3 reads CASSPKEKLFF. CDR3 nucleotide sequence: TGTGCCAGCAGCCCCAAAGAAAAACTGTTTTTT.

The V and J genes are TRBV6-5 and TRBJ1-1; 7 bases fit TRBD1. The CDR3 is 14 amino acids. V lost 6 bases, J lost 6 bases, and 10 bases stayed unmatched. Looked up from germline, CDR1 is MNHEY and CDR2 is SVGAGI. The CDR3 region is CASSHRGRKPEAFF. In DNA form, the CDR3 reads TGTGCCAGCAGCCACAGGGGAAGGAAGCCTGAAGCTTTCTTT.

This rearrangement joins TRBV28 to TRBJ2-5; D possibly corresponds to TRBD2 (7 bases). The CDR3 has 13 amino acids. Trimming left V 3 bases short and J 5 bases short, with 10 bases between. In germline, CDR1 is MDHEN, CDR2 SYDVKM. As DNA, the CDR3 is TGTGCCAGCAGTTTCGGGGGGCGGGAGACCCAGTACTTC. This gives the protein CASSFGGRETQYF.

Points on this clone: Its ends do not fully match the called genes, so a read error is possible. The chain employs TRBV7-9 and TRBJ1-6, with TRBD1 identical over 7 bases. CDR1 SEHNR and CDR2 FQNEAQ come from the germline V gene (reference sequence). CDR3 length equals 17 residues. The CDR3 spells CSSSLDGSGGMGSPLHF. The DNA of the CDR3 is TGTTCCAGCAGCTTAGATGGGTCAGGGGGGATGGGTTCACCCCTCCACTTT.

V and J are TRBV6-1 and TRBJ2-5; TRBD1 matches 8 bases. V lost 5 bases, J lost 5 bases, and 10 bases stayed unmatched. Germline V lookup: CDR1 MNHNS, CDR2 SASEGT. The CDR3 spans 15 residues. The CDR3 sequence is CASSKGQGRMETQYF. CDR3 coding DNA: TGTGCCAGCAGTAAAGGACAGGGAAGGATGGAGACCCAGTACTTC.

The rearrangement joins TRBV30 to TRBJ2-1; 9 positions match TRBD2. The CDR3 loop spans 14 amino acids. Germline-derived CDR1 and CDR2 are GTSNPN and SVGIG (reference sequence). V lost 5 bases and J lost 9; bases outside the gene matches: 11. The CDR3 bases are TGTGCCTGGGTCGGGCGGGGGGGGAGCAGTGAGCAGTTCTTC. Its translation is CAWVGRGGSSEQFF. Based on the CDR3 plus reference TRBV30 and TRBJ2-1, the full variable domain is SQTIHQWPATLVQPVGSPLSLECTVEGTSNPNLYWYRQAAGRGLQLLFYSVGIGQISSEVPQNLSASRPQDRQFILSSKKLLLSDSGFYLCAWVGRGGSSEQFFGPGTRLTVL.

The chain is built from TRBV5-4 and TRBJ2-7; D is possibly TRBD2 (5 bases). Germline-derived CDR1 and CDR2 are SGHNT and YYREEE (reference sequence). Trimming left V 7 bases short and J 0 bases short, with 14 bases between. The CDR3 length is 14 residues. Here the CDR3 reads CASRGELNSYEQYF. The CDR3 coding sequence is TGTGCCAGCCGTGGGGAGCTAAACTCCTACGAGCAGTACTTC.

The rearrangement joins TRBV4-1 to TRBJ1-3; D might be TRBD1 (5 bases). Deletions cut 1 base from V and 1 base from J, with 14 bases between. Germline CDR1 and CDR2: MGHRA and YSYEKL. The CDR3 has 17 residues. CDR3 in DNA: TGCGCCAGCAGCCAAGTAGACAGCACCTCTTCTGGAAACACCATATATTTT. Residues: CASSQVDSTSSGNTIYF.

The genes are TRBV30 and TRBJ1-6; the match to TRBD1 covers 8 bases. V was clipped by 5 bases and J by 11 bases; unmatched bases: 11. This CDR3 has 14 amino acids. The germline V gene has CDR1 GTSNPN and CDR2 SVGIG (reference sequence). CDR3: CAWGGQGEYPPLHF. CDR3 DNA: TGTGCCTGGGGCGGACAGGGCGAATACCCACCCCTCCACTTT.

The V call is TRBV30, the J call TRBJ2-3; 10 bases match TRBD2. The CDR3 totals 16 residues. Trimming removed 5 bases from V and 1 base from J; junction bases left unmatched: 9. Germline lookup yields CDR1 GTSNPN and CDR2 SVGIG (reference sequence). As DNA, the CDR3 is TGTGCCTGGCAAAAAGGACTAGCGGCGCGCACAGATACGCAGTATTTT. Translating it yields CAWQKGLAARTDTQYF. Supplemented by reference TRBV30 and TRBJ2-3, the full variable domain reads SQTIHQWPATLVQPVGSPLSLECTVEGTSNPNLYWYRQAAGRGLQLLFYSVGIGQISSEVPQNLSASRPQDRQFILSSKKLLLSDSGFYLCAWQKGLAARTDTQYFGPGTRLTVL.

This chain joins TRBV6-5 and TRBJ1-4; D is ambiguous. Germline CDR1 MNHEY, CDR2 SVGAGI. Trimming pared 2 bases from V and 2 bases from J, leaving 9 bases between. The CDR3 is 15 residues long. CDR3 sequence: CASSYGAATNEKLFF. CDR3 DNA sequence: TGTGCCAGCAGTTACGGAGCGGCCACTAATGAAAAACTGTTTTTT.

This clone was counted between two and nine times. The rearrangement links TRBV4-1 to TRBJ1-3; TRBD1 matches at 12 bases. In germline, CDR1 is MGHRA, CDR2 YSYEKL. The junction had 3 bases not matched to a gene; V was cut back by 4 bases and J by 2 bases. This CDR3 has 16 amino acids. DNA for the CDR3: TGCGCCAGCAGCCCGGGACAGGGGGCGACTGGAAACACCATATATTTT. Translating it yields CASSPGQGATGNTIYF.